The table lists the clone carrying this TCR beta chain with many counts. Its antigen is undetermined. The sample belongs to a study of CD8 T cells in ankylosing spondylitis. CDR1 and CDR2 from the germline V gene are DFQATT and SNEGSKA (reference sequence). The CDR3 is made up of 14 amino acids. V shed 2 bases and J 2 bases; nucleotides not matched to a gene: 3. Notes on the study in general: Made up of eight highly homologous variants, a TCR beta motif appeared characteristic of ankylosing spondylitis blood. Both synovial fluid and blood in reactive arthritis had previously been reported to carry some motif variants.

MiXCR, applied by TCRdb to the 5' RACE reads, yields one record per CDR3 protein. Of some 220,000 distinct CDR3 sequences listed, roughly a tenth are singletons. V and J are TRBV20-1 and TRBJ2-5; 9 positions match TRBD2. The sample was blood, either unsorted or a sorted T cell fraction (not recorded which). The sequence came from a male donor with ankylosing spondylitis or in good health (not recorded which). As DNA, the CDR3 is TGCAGTGCTAGACCTAGCGGGGTGCAAGAGACCCAGTACTTC. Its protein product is CSARPSGVQETQYF.